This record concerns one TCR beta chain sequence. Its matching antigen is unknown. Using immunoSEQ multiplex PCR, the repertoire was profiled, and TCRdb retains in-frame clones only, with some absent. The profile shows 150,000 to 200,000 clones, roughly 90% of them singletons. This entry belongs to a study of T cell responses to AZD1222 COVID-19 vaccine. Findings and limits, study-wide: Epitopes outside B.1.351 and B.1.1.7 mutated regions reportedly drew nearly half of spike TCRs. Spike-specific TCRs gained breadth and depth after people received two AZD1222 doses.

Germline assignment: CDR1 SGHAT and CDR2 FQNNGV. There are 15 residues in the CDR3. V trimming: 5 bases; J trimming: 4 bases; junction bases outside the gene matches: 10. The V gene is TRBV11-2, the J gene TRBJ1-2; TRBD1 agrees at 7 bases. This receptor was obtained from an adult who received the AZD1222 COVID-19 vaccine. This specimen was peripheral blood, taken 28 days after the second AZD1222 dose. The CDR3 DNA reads TGTGCCAGCAGCCCGGGACAGATCCACCTCTATGGCTACACCTTC. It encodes CASSPGQIHLYGYTF.